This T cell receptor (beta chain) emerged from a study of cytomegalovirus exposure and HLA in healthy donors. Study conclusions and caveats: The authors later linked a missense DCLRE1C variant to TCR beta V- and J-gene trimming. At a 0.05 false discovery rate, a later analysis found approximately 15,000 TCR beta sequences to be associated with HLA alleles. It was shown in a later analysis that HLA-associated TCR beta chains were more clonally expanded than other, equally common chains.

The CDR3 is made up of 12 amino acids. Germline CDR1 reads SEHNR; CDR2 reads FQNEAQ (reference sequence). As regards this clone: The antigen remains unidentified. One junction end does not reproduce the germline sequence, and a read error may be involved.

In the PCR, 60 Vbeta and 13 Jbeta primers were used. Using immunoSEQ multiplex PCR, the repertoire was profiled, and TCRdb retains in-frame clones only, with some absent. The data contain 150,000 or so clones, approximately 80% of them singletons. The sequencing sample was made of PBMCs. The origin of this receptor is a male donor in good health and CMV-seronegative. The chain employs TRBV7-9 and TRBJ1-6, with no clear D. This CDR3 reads CAVSSYNSPLHF. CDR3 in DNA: TGCGCTGTTAGCTCCTATAATTCACCCCTCCACTTT.